This entry features one T cell receptor beta chain sequence. The sample is drawn from a study of blood T cell repertoires in COVID-19. Study information: The United States, Italy and Spain supplied acute and convalescent COVID-19 samples. In each case, the material was cDNA or gDNA derived from T cells, B-cell-depleted T cells, or PBMCs.

Methods used by the authors: It was from reference gene primer amplification that nucleated cell counts were estimated. Measured with immunoSEQ multiplex PCR; TCRdb has only the in-frame clones, and not every one. V and J calls and clone size are copied from that table; D and trimming were computed from the DNA. The sample holds 150,000 to 190,000 clones, approximately 84% seen once. This CDR3 is built from 16 residues. Germline CDR1 reads SGHRS; CDR2 reads YFSETQ. V was trimmed by 6 bases and J by 3 bases, leaving 21 bases between them. Sequenced: peripheral blood. This TCR was sampled from a woman in her sixties or seventies with COVID-19, enrolled during active disease. The rearrangement uses TRBV5-1 and TRBJ1-2; D uncertain. In DNA, the CDR3 is TGCGCCAGCAACTGGGGAGTCTTTGGGCCAGACTATGGCTACACCTTC. Encoded protein: CASNWGVFGPDYGYTF.